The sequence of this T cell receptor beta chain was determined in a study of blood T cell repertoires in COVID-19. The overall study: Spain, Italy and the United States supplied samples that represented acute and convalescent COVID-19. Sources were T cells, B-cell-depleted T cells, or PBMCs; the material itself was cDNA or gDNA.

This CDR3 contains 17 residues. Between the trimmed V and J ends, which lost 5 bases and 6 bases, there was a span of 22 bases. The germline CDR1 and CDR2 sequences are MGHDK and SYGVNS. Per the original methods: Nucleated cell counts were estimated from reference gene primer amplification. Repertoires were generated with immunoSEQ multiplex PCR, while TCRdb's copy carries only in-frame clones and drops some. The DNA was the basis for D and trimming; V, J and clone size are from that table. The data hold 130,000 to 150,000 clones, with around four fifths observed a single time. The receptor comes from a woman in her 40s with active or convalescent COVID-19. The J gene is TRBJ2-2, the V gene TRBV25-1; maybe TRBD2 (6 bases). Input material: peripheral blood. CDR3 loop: CASSKQRGLLSAGELFF. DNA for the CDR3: TGTGCCAGCAGTAAACAGAGGGGACTCTTATCGGCCGGGGAGCTGTTTTTT. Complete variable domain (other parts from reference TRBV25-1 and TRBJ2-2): EADIYQTPRYLVIGTGKKITLECSQTMGHDKMYWYQQDPGMELHLIHYSYGVNSTEKGDLSSESTVSRIRTEHFPLTLESARPSHTSQYLCASSKQRGLLSAGELFFGEGSRLTVL.